Sequencing of this TCR beta chain was carried out in a study of T cells in Graves' hyperthyroidism and ophthalmopathy. Study overall: Once the initial diagnosis was made, peripheral blood was obtained before any treatment. Study observations and caveats: In blood, most of the thyroid clonotypes expanded above 0.001 were also present.

Graves' hyperthyroidism was deemed stable absent ophthalmopathy progression within 18 months. Germline CDR1 and CDR2: SGDLS and YYNGEE. Between the trimmed V and J ends, which lost 0 bases and 1 base, there was a span of 8 bases. This CDR3 is 14 amino acids long. The source material, RNA transcripts, was used to amplify TCR beta CDR3 regions. Using the HTBI primer set, a first-round RT-PCR was run on the TCR CDR3. TCRdb called the multiplex PCR reads again in MiXCR, with one record for every CDR3 protein. The sample carries 600,000 to 800,000 distinct CDR3 sequences, around a third recorded once. Concerning this clonotype itself: Its antigen is still unknown.

V usage is TRBV9 and J usage is TRBJ2-7; D ambiguous. The source of this sequence is a woman aged 40 to 49 with Graves' hyperthyroidism. Sequencing used blood. For the CDR3, the DNA is TGTGCCAGCAGCGTAGAGGTAGGATCCTACGAGCAGTACTTC. Residues: CASSVEVGSYEQYF.